This TCR beta chain was documented in a study of blood T cell repertoires in COVID-19. Study as a whole: PBMCs, B-cell-depleted T cells, or T cells provided the cDNA or gDNA that made up the material.

Only in-frame clones appear in the TCRdb table, and some are missing; sequencing was by immunoSEQ multiplex PCR. This sample has under 100,000 clones, with around four fifths found just once. CDR3 length: 15 residues. The J segment lost 5 bases and the V segment lost 0 bases, leaving 6 bases of the junction unmatched. CDR1 and CDR2 from the germline V gene are LNHDA and SQIVND (reference sequence). The chain couples TRBV19 to TRBJ2-7; 8 bases agree with TRBD2. Sequencing was performed on peripheral blood. This sequence originates from a woman aged 70-85 years with active or convalescent COVID-19. The CDR3 coding sequence is TGTGCCAGTAGTATAGACCGCGGGACTAGTAACGAGCAGTACTTC. This encodes CASSIDRGTSNEQYF.